The 29 T cell receptor beta chains below all came from one sample that was sequenced in a study of T cells in Graves' hyperthyroidism and ophthalmopathy. TCR beta CDR3 sequences were amplified from RNA transcripts. First-round RT-PCR targeting the TCR CDR3 was performed with the HTBI primer set. MiXCR, run by TCRdb on the multiplex PCR reads, gives a single entry per CDR3 protein. Of under 800,000 distinct CDR3 sequences listed, approximately 14% are singletons. Sequenced sample: blood. These receptors all come from a woman under 30 with Graves' hyperthyroidism.

V and J are TRBV13 and TRBJ1-5, with D possibly being TRBD1 (5 bases). The CDR3 runs 15 residues. CDR1 and CDR2 from the germline V gene are PRHDT and FYEKMQ (reference sequence). Trimming left V 4 bases short and J 2 bases short, with 12 bases between. CDR3 protein: CASSSRVQGNQPQHF. The CDR3 DNA sequence: TGTGCCAGCAGCTCTAGGGTACAGGGCAATCAGCCCCAGCATTTT.

This clonotype appeared many times. In DNA form, the CDR3 reads TGTGCCTGGAGTCCTAGGTCGGGGGGTTGGAGTAAGGAGCAGTACTTC. Amino acids: CAWSPRSGGWSKEQYF. J is TRBJ2-7 and V is TRBV30, with 7 bases identical to TRBD2. Germline V CDR1 and CDR2: GTSNPN, SVGIG (reference sequence). V shed 2 bases and J 7 bases; nucleotides not matched to a gene: 17. The CDR3 extends over 16 amino acids.

The table lists this clonotype with a few counts. The chain recombines TRBV10-3 with TRBJ2-5; possible D gene TRBD2, 6 bases. This CDR3 is built from 16 residues. Germline V gives CDR1 ENHRY, CDR2 SYGVKD. Trimming removed 2 bases from V and 6 bases from J, with 19 bases in between. The CDR3 spells CAISEGLARAPKTQYF. CDR3 nucleotide sequence: TGTGCCATCAGTGAGGGCCTAGCGAGAGCGCCAAAGACCCAGTACTTC.

The chain employs TRBV5-5 and TRBJ2-1; 7 bases match TRBD2. The CDR3 loop spans 15 amino acids. Trimming cost V 4 bases and J 3 bases; bases outside gene matches: 7. CDR1 and CDR2 (germline): SGHKS, YYEKEE (reference sequence). The CDR3 nucleotides read TGTGCCAGCAGCCAAAGCCGGGACTACTACAATGAGCAGTTCTTC. Residues: CASSQSRDYYNEQFF.

In its sample, this clonotype was seen a few times. The chain uses TRBV10-3 and TRBJ2-7, with a possible D match to TRBD2 (6 bases). Germline CDR1 ENHRY, CDR2 SYGVKD. V was shortened by 7 bases and J by 2 bases, with 21 bases between the two germline ends. The CDR3 is 16 amino acids. The CDR3 DNA reads as TGTGCCATCATGAGTAGCGGCCAACCAGGCGCCTACGAGCAGTACTTC. Residues: CAIMSSGQPGAYEQYF.

The V and J genes are TRBV6-1 and TRBJ2-7; D unclear. The CDR3 covers 16 residues. CDR1 MNHNS and CDR2 SASEGT come from the germline V gene. The V end was cut by 6 bases, the J end by 6 bases, with 24 bases between. CDR3 nucleotides: TGTGCCAGCAGCCCACCCCGGCGCGTGTCCGGGCTCGAGCAGTACTTC. Residues: CASSPPRRVSGLEQYF.

This clonotype was seen more than once but under ten times. V usage is TRBV24-1 and J usage is TRBJ2-1; maybe TRBD1 (6 bases). The germline V and J ends were trimmed by 10 bases and 2 bases, with 11 bases remaining between them. Germline V CDR1 and CDR2: KGHDR, SFDVKD. The CDR3 covers 13 residues. The CDR3 loop is CATSQGPYNEQFF. DNA for the CDR3: TGTGCCACGTCACAGGGCCCCTACAATGAGCAGTTCTTC.

This clonotype was seen a few times. The chain employs TRBV7-9 and TRBJ1-1; a weak D match, TRBD1 (5 bases). V was shortened by 6 bases and J by 1 base, with 12 bases between the two germline ends. The length of the CDR3 is 14 residues. Germline-derived CDR1 and CDR2 are SEHNR and FQNEAQ (reference sequence). Here the CDR3 reads CASSYYQGNTEAFF. The CDR3 DNA reads as TGTGCCAGCAGTTACTATCAGGGGAACACTGAAGCTTTCTTT.

This clonotype was seen ten or more times. The chain is built from TRBV28 and TRBJ1-5, with D possibly matching TRBD1 (5 bases). The V gene's germline CDR1 is MDHEN and CDR2 SYDVKM. CDR3 length: 13 amino acids. V was clipped by 1 base and J by 7 bases, with 8 bases between them. The CDR3 here is CASSLFRGQPQHF. DNA of the CDR3: TGTGCCAGCAGTTTATTCCGGGGCCAGCCCCAGCATTTT.

This clonotype appeared a few times. The chain combines TRBV29-1 with TRBJ1-3; no reliable D call. Trimming stripped 6 bases from V and 0 bases from J, with 15 bases between. The CDR3 is 15 amino acids. Germline V CDR1 and CDR2: SQVTM, ANQGSEA. In DNA, the CDR3 is TGCAGCGTCCAGGACCGGACCTTCTCTGGAAACACCATATATTTT. Protein sequence: CSVQDRTFSGNTIYF.

This clonotype was seen repeatedly, ten times or more. This chain connects TRBV6-1 to TRBJ1-5; TRBD1 aligns across 12 bases. Germline trimming cut 6 bases from V and 3 bases from J; bases unmatched to any gene: 12. CDR3 length: 18 residues. The germline V gene has CDR1 MNHNS and CDR2 SASEGT. CDR3: CASRSLRDRGLHNQPQHF. The DNA of the CDR3 is TGTGCCAGCAGGTCCCTCCGGGACAGGGGGCTTCACAATCAGCCCCAGCATTTT.

This chain joins TRBV6-1 and TRBJ2-7; 8 bases align to TRBD2. Gene TRBJ2-1 matches the end of the DNA better, so the J call may be wrong. The CDR3 loop spans 12 amino acids. Looked up from germline, CDR1 is MNHNS and CDR2 is SASEGT. CDR3 DNA: TGTGCCACCGGCTGGGCGGGAGGCGAGCAGTTCTTC. It yields the protein CATGWAGGEQFF.

The table lists this clonotype with a few counts. The rearrangement uses TRBV19 and TRBJ1-1, with D uncertain. CDR3 size: 11 residues. With 7 bases removed from V and 12 bases from J, the gap between germline ends came to 15 bases. Germline CDR1 LNHDA, CDR2 SQIVND (reference sequence). The CDR3 bases are TGTGCCAGTAAGGAGGAGGTGAGGACTTTCTTT. The encoded protein is CASKEEVRTFF. The full variable domain, in which reference TRBV19 and TRBJ1-1 provide the parts outside the CDR3, is DGGITQSPKYLFRKEGQNVTLSCEQNLNHDAMYWYRQDPGQGLRLIYYSQIVNDFQKGDIAEGYSVSREKKESFPLTVTSAQKNPTAFYLCASKEEVRTFFGQGTRLTVV.

This clonotype showed up just a few times. The J gene is TRBJ2-2, the V gene TRBV6-2 or TRBV6-3, with D tentatively TRBD2 (5 bases). Deletions cut 10 bases from V and 4 bases from J, with 19 bases between. The germline CDR1 and CDR2 sequences are MNHEY and SVGEGT. The CDR3 has 15 residues. The CDR3: CAINTGSPGTGELFF. Here the CDR3 DNA reads TGTGCCATTAACACTGGGAGTCCGGGCACCGGGGAGCTGTTTTTT.

This clonotype has a handful of counts. This chain uses TRBV6-5 with TRBJ2-7, with TRBD2 identical over 10 bases. Germline CDR1 MNHEY, CDR2 SVGAGI. The ends lost 4 bases at V and 6 bases at J; junction bases unmatched: 6. This CDR3 comprises 14 residues. The CDR3 coding sequence is TGTGCCAGCAGTTTCCTGACTAGCGGGTCCGAGCAGTACTTC. Translation: CASSFLTSGSEQYF.

The table lists this clonotype with many counts. The chain is built from TRBV18 and TRBJ2-5; 9 positions match TRBD1. Germline trimming cut 0 bases from V and 4 bases from J; bases unmatched to any gene: 9. This CDR3 has 17 residues. Germline V gene lookup returns CDR1 KGHSH and CDR2 LQKENI. CDR3 loop: CASSPPTGTGFRETQYF. The CDR3 nucleotides are TGTGCCAGCTCACCACCGACTGGGACAGGGTTCCGAGAGACCCAGTACTTC.

This clonotype occurred many times. The chain employs TRBV20-1 and TRBJ2-5; weak D call: TRBD2 (5 bases). Germline lookup yields CDR1 DFQATT and CDR2 SNEGSKA (reference sequence). V lost 3 bases, J lost 4 bases, and 21 bases lay in between. This CDR3 comprises 16 residues. CDR3 region: CSARGSGPQRRETQYF. CDR3 in DNA: TGCAGTGCTAGGGGGTCCGGGCCCCAGCGGCGAGAGACCCAGTACTTC.

As DNA, the CDR3 is TGTGCCAGCAGCCCCCAGGAGGGGATCCTCTACGAGCAGTACTTC. It specifies CASSPQEGILYEQYF. The J gene is TRBJ2-7, the V gene TRBV28, with D possibly matching TRBD2 (6 bases). Between the trimmed V and J ends, which lost 6 bases and 3 bases, there was a span of 18 bases. The CDR3 sequence is 15 residues long. CDR1 is MDHEN, CDR2 SYDVKM, per germline.

This clonotype was observed at least ten times. The chain couples TRBV2 to TRBJ2-3; 10 bases fit TRBD2. The V gene end was trimmed by 4 bases and the J gene end by 5 bases; junction bases not matched to a gene: 3. From germline, CDR1 is SNHLY and CDR2 FYNNEI. The CDR3 is 14 residues long. CDR3 residues: CASSALAGIDTQYF. CDR3 DNA: TGTGCCAGCAGTGCACTAGCGGGGATAGATACGCAGTATTTT.

This clonotype showed up many times. The rearrangement joins TRBV11-2 to TRBJ2-3; no reliable D call. V lost 1 base, J lost 0 bases, and 11 bases lay in between. The CDR3 consists of 16 residues. CDR1 and CDR2 (germline): SGHAT, FQNNGV. The CDR3 DNA follows: TGTGCCAGCAGCTTAGTCGCAGGTTCTAGCACAGATACGCAGTATTTT. Translating gives CASSLVAGSSTDTQYF.

This clonotype appeared many times. The chain uses TRBV11-3 and TRBJ1-3, with D possibly matching TRBD1 (6 bases). Germline values: CDR1 SGHNT, CDR2 YENEEA. With 0 bases removed from V and 1 base from J, the gap between germline ends came to 7 bases. The CDR3 runs 15 residues. The CDR3 sequence: CASSLEGGSGNTIYF. The CDR3 DNA follows: TGTGCCAGCAGCTTAGAAGGGGGATCTGGAAACACCATATATTTT.

The genes are TRBV7-9 and TRBJ1-2; D uncertain. The CDR3 is made up of 15 amino acids. V lost 9 bases and J 2 bases, leaving 19 bases between the germline ends. Germline V gene data show CDR1 as SEHNR and CDR2 as FQNEAQ (reference sequence). CDR3: CASTLDPRTNYGYTF. CDR3 DNA sequence: TGTGCCAGTACCTTAGACCCCCGGACCAACTATGGCTACACCTTC.

This clonotype was seen only a few times. One base away lies a much larger clone, so this may be a sequencing read error. The chain employs TRBV28 and TRBJ2-7; 8 nucleotides agree with TRBD2. This CDR3 contains 15 residues. CDR1 is MDHEN, CDR2 SYDVKM, per germline. CDR3 in amino acids: CASSFSGTPSYGQYF. CDR3 bases: TGTGCCAGCAGTTTTAGCGGGACACCTTCCTACGGGCAGTACTTC.

This clonotype was recorded many times. The V call is TRBV6-2 or TRBV6-3, the J call TRBJ2-7; D is possibly TRBD1 or TRBD2 (5 bases each). Per germline, CDR1 MNHEY and CDR2 SVGEGT. Trimming pared 6 bases from V and 4 bases from J, leaving 19 bases between. The CDR3 runs to 15 residues. CDR3 in DNA: TGTGCCAGCAGCGCGAGCGGCAGGGTTGTGTACGAGCAGTACTTC. The encoded protein is CASSASGRVVYEQYF.

This clonotype was seen more than once but under ten times. The chain has TRBV20-1 and TRBJ2-7; D possibly uses TRBD1 or TRBD2 (7 bases each). V was clipped by 0 bases and J by 2 bases, with 20 bases between them. CDR1 and CDR2 from the germline V gene are DFQATT and SNEGSKA (reference sequence). This CDR3 spans 17 amino acids. DNA of the CDR3: TGCAGTGCTAGAGATCCCCTGACAGGGAGGGGTCCCTACGAGCAGTACTTC. Encoded protein: CSARDPLTGRGPYEQYF.

This chain links TRBV25-1 with TRBJ2-7; D is unclear. The CDR3 has 16 residues. Germline values: CDR1 MGHDK, CDR2 SYGVNS. Trimming removed 3 bases at V and 3 bases at J, with 18 bases between. The CDR3 region has the DNA TGTGCCAGCAGTGACCGCGGACGTTCAAGAGGCTACGAGCAGTACTTC. Protein sequence: CASSDRGRSRGYEQYF.

This clonotype was seen repeatedly, ten times or more. The chain employs TRBV7-2 and TRBJ2-3; unclear D gene. The V end was cut by 3 bases, the J end by 0 bases, with 7 bases between. The germline CDR1 and CDR2 sequences are SGHTA and FQGNSA. This CDR3 spans 14 amino acids. The chain's CDR3 is CASSFYRSTDTQYF. In DNA, the CDR3 is TGTGCCAGCAGCTTCTACCGTAGCACAGATACGCAGTATTTT.

This chain links TRBV4-1 with TRBJ2-1; perhaps TRBD1 as D (5 bases). Trimming removed 2 bases from V and 4 bases from J, with 12 bases in between. This CDR3 has 15 amino acids. Germline V gene lookup returns CDR1 MGHRA and CDR2 YSYEKL. Written as DNA, the CDR3 is TGCGCCAGCAGCCAATATCCCGCAGGGTACAATGAGCAGTTCTTC. Translated, it gives CASSQYPAGYNEQFF.

The chain recombines TRBV6-2 or TRBV6-3 with TRBJ2-6; TRBD1 might be the D (6 bases). The CDR3 sequence is 18 residues long. V shed 5 bases and J shed 2 bases, with 19 bases lying between them. Germline V gene lookup returns CDR1 MNHEY and CDR2 SVGEGT. The CDR3 is CASSRARGSYTGANVLTF. The CDR3 nucleotides are TGTGCCAGCAGTCGTGCCAGGGGATCATATACTGGGGCCAACGTCCTGACTTTC.